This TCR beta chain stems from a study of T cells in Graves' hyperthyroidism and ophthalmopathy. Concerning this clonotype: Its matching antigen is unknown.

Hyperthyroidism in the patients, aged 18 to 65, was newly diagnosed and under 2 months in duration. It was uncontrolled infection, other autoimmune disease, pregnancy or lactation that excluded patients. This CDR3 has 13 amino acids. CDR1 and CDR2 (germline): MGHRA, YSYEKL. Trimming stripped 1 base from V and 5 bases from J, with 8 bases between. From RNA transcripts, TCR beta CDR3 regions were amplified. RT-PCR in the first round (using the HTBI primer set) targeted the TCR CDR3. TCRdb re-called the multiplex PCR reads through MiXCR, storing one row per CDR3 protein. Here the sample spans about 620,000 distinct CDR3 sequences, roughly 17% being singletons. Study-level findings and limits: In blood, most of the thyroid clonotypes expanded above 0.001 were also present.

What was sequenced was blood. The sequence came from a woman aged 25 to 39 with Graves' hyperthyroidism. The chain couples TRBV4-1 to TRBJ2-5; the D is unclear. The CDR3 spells CASSQGPEETQYF. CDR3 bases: TGCGCCAGCAGCCAAGGCCCGGAGGAGACCCAGTACTTC.